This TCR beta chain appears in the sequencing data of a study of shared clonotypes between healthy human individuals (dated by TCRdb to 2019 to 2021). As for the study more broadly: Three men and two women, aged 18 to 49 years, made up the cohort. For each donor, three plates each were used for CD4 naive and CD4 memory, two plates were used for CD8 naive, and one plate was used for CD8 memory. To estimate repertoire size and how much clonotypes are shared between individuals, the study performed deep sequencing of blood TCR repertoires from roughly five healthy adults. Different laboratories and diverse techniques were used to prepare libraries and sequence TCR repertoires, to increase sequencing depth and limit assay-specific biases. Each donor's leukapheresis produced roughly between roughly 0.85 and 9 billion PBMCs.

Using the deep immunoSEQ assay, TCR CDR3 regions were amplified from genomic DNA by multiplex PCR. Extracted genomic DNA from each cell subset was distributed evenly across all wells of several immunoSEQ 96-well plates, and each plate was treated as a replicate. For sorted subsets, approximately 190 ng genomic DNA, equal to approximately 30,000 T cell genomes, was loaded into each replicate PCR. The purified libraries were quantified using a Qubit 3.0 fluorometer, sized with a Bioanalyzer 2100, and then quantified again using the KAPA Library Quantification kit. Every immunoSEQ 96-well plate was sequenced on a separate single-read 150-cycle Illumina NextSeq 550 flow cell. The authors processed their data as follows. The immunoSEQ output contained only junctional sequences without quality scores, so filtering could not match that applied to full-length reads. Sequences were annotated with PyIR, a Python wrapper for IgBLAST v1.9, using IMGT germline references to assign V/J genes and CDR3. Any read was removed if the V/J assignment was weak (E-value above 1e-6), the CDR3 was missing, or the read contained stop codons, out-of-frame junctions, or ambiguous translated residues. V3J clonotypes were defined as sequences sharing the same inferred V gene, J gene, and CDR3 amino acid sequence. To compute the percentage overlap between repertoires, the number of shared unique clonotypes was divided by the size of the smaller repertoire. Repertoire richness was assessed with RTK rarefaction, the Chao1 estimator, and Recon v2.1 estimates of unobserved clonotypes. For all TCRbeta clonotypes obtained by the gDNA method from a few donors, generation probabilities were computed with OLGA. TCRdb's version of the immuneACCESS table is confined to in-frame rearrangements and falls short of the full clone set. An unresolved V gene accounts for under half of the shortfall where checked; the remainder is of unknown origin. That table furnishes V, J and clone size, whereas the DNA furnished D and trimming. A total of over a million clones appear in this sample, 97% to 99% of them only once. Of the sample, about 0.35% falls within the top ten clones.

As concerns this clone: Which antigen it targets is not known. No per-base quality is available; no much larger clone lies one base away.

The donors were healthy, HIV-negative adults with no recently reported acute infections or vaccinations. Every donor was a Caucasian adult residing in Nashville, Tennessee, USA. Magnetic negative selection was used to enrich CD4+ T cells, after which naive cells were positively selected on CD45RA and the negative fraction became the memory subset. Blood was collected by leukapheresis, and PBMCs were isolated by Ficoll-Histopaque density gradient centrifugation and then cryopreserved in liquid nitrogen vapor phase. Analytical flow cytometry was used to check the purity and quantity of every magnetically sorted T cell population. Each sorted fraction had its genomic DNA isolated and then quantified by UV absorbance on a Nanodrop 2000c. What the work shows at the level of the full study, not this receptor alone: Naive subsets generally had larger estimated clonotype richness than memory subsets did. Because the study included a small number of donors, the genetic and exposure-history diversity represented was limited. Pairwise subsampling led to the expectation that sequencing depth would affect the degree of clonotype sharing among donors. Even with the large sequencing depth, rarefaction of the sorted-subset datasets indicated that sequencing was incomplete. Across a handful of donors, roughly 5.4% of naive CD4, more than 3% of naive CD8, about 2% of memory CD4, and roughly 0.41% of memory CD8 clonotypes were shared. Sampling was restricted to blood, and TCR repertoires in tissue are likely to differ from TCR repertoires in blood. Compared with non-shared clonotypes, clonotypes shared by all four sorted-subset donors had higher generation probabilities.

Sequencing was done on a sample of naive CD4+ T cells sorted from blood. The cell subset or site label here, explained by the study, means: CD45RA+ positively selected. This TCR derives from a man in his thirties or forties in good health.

The CDR3 has the sequence CASRRRDGNEQYF. The DNA is TGTGCCAGCAGACGCAGGGACGGGAACGAGCAGTACTTC. Rearrangement joined TRBV5-6 to TRBJ2-7; the D element might be TRBD1 or TRBD2, as each aligns at 5 bases. Taken from the germline V gene, the CDR1 and CDR2 loops are SGHDT and YYEEEE. Including the terminal cysteine and phenylalanine, the CDR3 comprises 13 residues. Solely the CDR3 DNA is kept, with 39 bases framed from the first base. The V and J ends are trimmed by 5 bases and 5 bases, leaving 14 bases between them.